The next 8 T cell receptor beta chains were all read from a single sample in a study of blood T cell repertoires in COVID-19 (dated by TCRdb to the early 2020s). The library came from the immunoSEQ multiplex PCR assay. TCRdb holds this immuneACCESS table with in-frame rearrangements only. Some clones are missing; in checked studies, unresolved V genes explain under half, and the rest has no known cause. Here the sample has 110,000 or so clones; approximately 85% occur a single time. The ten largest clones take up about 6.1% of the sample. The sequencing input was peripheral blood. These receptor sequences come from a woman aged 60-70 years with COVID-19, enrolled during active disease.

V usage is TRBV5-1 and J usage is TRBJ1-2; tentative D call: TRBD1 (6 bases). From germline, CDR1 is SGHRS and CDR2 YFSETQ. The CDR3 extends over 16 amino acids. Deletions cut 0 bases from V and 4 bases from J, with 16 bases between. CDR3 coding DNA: TGCGCCAGCAGCTTGGCCGGAGATACAGGGATCTATGGCTACACCTTC. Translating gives CASSLAGDTGIYGYTF.

The CDR3 DNA is TGCGCCAGCAGCCAAGATTACACGGGATTCAGTCTTGAGAGCTATGGCTACACCTTC. This codes for CASSQDYTGFSLESYGYTF. The chain carries TRBV4-3 and TRBJ1-2, with D unresolved. V gave up 0 bases and J gave up 4 bases, with 24 bases separating them. Germline CDR1 reads LGHNA; CDR2 reads YSLEER. There are 19 residues in the CDR3.

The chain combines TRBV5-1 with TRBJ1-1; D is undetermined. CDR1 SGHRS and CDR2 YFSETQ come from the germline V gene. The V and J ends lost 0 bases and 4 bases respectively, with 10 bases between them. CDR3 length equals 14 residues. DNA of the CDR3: TGCGCCAGCAGCTTGGCCCCCTTGAGCACTGAAGCTTTCTTT. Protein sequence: CASSLAPLSTEAFF.

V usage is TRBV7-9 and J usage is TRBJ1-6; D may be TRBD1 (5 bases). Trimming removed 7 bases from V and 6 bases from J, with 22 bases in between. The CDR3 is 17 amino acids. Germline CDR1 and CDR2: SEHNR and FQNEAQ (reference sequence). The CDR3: CASTGRWGGSANSPLHF. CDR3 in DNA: TGTGCCAGCACCGGGAGGTGGGGGGGTTCGGCTAATTCACCCCTCCACTTT.

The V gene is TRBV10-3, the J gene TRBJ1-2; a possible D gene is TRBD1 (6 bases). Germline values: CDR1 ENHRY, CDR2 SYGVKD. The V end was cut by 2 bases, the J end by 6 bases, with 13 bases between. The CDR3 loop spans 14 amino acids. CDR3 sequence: CAISENGQSDGYTF. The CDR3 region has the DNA TGTGCCATCAGTGAGAATGGACAGTCTGATGGCTACACCTTC.

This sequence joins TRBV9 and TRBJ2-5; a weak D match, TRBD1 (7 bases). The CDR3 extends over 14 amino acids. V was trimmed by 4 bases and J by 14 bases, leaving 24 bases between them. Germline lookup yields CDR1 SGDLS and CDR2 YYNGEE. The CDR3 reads CASSPRQGGVRLYF. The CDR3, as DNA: TGTGCCAGCAGCCCACGACAGGGAGGAGTTCGGCTTTACTTC.

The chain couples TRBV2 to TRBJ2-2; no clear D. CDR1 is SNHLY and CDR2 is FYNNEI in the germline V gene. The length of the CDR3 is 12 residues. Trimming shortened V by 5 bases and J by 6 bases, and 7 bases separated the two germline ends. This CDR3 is CASSLSPGELFF. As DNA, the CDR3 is TGTGCCAGCAGTTTAAGCCCCGGGGAGCTGTTTTTT.

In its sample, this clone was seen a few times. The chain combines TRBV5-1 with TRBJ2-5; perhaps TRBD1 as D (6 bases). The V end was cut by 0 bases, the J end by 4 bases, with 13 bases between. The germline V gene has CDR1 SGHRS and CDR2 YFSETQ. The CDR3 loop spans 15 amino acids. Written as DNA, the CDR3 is TGCGCCAGCAGCTTGGCCATGGGGGCCCGAGAGACCCAGTACTTC. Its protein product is CASSLAMGARETQYF. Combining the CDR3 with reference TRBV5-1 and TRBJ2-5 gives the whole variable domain KAGVTQTPRYLIKTRGQQVTLSCSPISGHRSVSWYQQTPGQGLQFLFEYFSETQRNKGNFPGRFSGRQFSNSRSEMNVSTLELGDSALYLCASSLAMGARETQYFGPGTRLLVL.